Presented here are 12 T cell receptor beta chains from one specimen sequenced in a study of cytomegalovirus exposure and HLA in healthy donors (TCRdb year 2017). Receptors were amplified or captured by the immunoSEQ multiplex PCR assay. For the multiplex PCR, a mixture combining 60 forward primers for TCR Vbeta segments and 13 reverse primers for TCR Jbeta segments was used. TCRdb limited this immuneACCESS table to in-frame rearrangements with V and J called. A share of clones is missing; checked studies link under half to unresolved V genes, and the rest is unexplained. The sample data list more than 85,000 clones, and about three fifths of these were observed just once. The ten largest make up over 4% of the sample. Sequenced: PBMCs. The receptors originated from a human donor in good health.

This sequence joins TRBV7-8 and TRBJ1-5, with D unresolved. CDR1 and CDR2 (germline): SGHVS, FQNEAQ. The CDR3 loop spans 15 amino acids. V gave up 0 bases and J gave up 3 bases, with 9 bases separating them. DNA for the CDR3: TGTGCCAGCAGCTTAGCCCCGAAACTCAATCAGCCCCAGCATTTT. Translation: CASSLAPKLNQPQHF.

This rearrangement joins TRBV27 to TRBJ2-7, with D possibly being TRBD2 (5 bases). There are 15 residues in the CDR3. V lost 0 bases to trimming and J lost 9 bases, with 18 bases between them. Per the germline V gene, CDR1 is MNHEY and CDR2 is SMNVEV (reference sequence). Written as DNA, the CDR3 is TGTGCCAGCAGTTTATCGGCGGGCCAGGAGTTAGGGCAGTACTTC. Amino acid sequence: CASSLSAGQELGQYF.

The chain combines TRBV28 with TRBJ2-7; no reliable D call. Germline V gene sequence: CDR1 MDHEN, CDR2 SYDVKM. The V end lost 5 bases, the J end lost 6 bases, and 8 bases lay between the germline ends. The CDR3 is 11 residues long. CDR3 sequence (DNA): TGTGCCAGCAGTGATACTCGCGAGCAGTACTTC. Protein product: CASSDTREQYF.

The V call is TRBV30, the J call TRBJ1-2; tentative D call: TRBD1 (6 bases). This CDR3 has 16 residues. Germline V gene data show CDR1 as GTSNPN and CDR2 as SVGIG (reference sequence). Between the trimmed V and J ends, which lost 4 bases and 2 bases, there was a span of 20 bases. As DNA, the CDR3 is TGTGCCTGGACAGGCCCAGGGGATCCCTGGAACTATGGCTACACCTTC. Protein product: CAWTGPGDPWNYGYTF.

The V gene is TRBV28, the J gene TRBJ2-1, with 7 positions matching TRBD2. Germline CDR1 and CDR2: MDHEN and SYDVKM. The CDR3 extends over 15 amino acids. V lost 2 bases to trimming and J lost 10 bases; unmatched junction nucleotides: 11. The CDR3 coding sequence is TGTGCCAGCAGTTTAAGCGGGACCCGAATGGAGGAGCAGTTCTTC. It is translated as CASSLSGTRMEEQFF.

The table lists this clone with a few counts. The chain employs TRBV19 and TRBJ1-2; the match to TRBD1 covers 10 bases. J gave up 5 bases and V 9 bases, and 9 bases lay outside the gene matches. There are 14 residues in the CDR3. Germline loops: CDR1 LNHDA, CDR2 SQIVND (reference sequence). The CDR3 loop reads CASSPGQGLYGYTF. The CDR3 bases are TGTGCCAGCTCACCGGGACAGGGGTTGTATGGCTACACCTTC.

The V call is TRBV18, the J call TRBJ2-1, with D perhaps matching TRBD2 (5 bases). The germline V and J ends were trimmed by 3 bases and 7 bases, with 7 bases remaining between them. Germline CDR1 reads KGHSH; CDR2 reads LQKENI. This CDR3 comprises 12 residues. The CDR3 coding sequence is TGTGCCAGCTCACCCCCGGGGAATGAGCAGTTCTTC. Protein sequence: CASSPPGNEQFF. The full variable domain, completed using reference TRBV18 and TRBJ2-1, is NAGVMQNPRHLVRRRGQEARLRCSPMKGHSHVYWYRQLPEEGLKFMVYLQKENIIDESGMPKERFSAEFPKEGPSILRIQQVVRGDSAAYFCASSPPGNEQFFGPGTRLTVL.

This clone was picked up a small number of times. The chain combines TRBV6-1 with TRBJ2-7; TRBD1 matches 7 bases. Trimming at V came to 6 bases and at J to 2 bases, leaving 7 bases not matched to a gene. Germline V gene lookup returns CDR1 MNHNS and CDR2 SASEGT. The CDR3 runs to 14 residues. CDR3 DNA sequence: TGTGCCAGCAGAGGGGACAGCTTCCCCTACGAGCAGTACTTC. Its protein is CASRGDSFPYEQYF.

Written as DNA, the CDR3 is TGTGCCAGCAGACGAACTGGGACTAGCGGGAGCAATGAGCAGTTCTTC. It translates to CASRRTGTSGSNEQFF. The V and J genes are TRBV13 and TRBJ2-1, with 14 bases fitting TRBD2. This CDR3 is built from 16 residues. J lost 6 bases, V lost 6 bases, and 7 bases had no gene match. Germline CDR1 and CDR2: PRHDT and FYEKMQ (reference sequence).

The chain uses TRBV7-8 and TRBJ2-2; no clear D. The CDR3 is 14 amino acids. Germline V gene sequence: CDR1 SGHVS, CDR2 FQNEAQ. Trimming shortened V by 8 bases and J by 4 bases, and 14 bases separated the two germline ends. CDR3 residues: CASLRGVVTGELFF. CDR3 nucleotide sequence: TGTGCCAGCTTGAGAGGAGTGGTCACCGGGGAGCTGTTTTTT.

The chain recombines TRBV19 with TRBJ1-1; maybe TRBD1 (6 bases). V lost 5 bases and J lost 3, with 19 bases in between. CDR3 length equals 16 residues. Germline-derived CDR1 and CDR2 are LNHDA and SQIVND (reference sequence). The CDR3 protein is CASSPLHGGLDTEAFF. DNA for the CDR3: TGTGCCAGTAGTCCCCTCCATGGGGGCCTGGACACTGAAGCTTTCTTT.

The gene calls are TRBV28 and TRBJ2-7, with TRBD2 matching 9 bases. From germline, CDR1 is MDHEN and CDR2 SYDVKM. The CDR3 runs 14 residues. J gave up 5 bases and V 5 bases, and 7 bases lay outside the gene matches. CDR3 protein: CASSPLLAGHEQYF. CDR3 coding DNA: TGTGCCAGCAGTCCCCTACTAGCGGGCCACGAGCAGTACTTC.